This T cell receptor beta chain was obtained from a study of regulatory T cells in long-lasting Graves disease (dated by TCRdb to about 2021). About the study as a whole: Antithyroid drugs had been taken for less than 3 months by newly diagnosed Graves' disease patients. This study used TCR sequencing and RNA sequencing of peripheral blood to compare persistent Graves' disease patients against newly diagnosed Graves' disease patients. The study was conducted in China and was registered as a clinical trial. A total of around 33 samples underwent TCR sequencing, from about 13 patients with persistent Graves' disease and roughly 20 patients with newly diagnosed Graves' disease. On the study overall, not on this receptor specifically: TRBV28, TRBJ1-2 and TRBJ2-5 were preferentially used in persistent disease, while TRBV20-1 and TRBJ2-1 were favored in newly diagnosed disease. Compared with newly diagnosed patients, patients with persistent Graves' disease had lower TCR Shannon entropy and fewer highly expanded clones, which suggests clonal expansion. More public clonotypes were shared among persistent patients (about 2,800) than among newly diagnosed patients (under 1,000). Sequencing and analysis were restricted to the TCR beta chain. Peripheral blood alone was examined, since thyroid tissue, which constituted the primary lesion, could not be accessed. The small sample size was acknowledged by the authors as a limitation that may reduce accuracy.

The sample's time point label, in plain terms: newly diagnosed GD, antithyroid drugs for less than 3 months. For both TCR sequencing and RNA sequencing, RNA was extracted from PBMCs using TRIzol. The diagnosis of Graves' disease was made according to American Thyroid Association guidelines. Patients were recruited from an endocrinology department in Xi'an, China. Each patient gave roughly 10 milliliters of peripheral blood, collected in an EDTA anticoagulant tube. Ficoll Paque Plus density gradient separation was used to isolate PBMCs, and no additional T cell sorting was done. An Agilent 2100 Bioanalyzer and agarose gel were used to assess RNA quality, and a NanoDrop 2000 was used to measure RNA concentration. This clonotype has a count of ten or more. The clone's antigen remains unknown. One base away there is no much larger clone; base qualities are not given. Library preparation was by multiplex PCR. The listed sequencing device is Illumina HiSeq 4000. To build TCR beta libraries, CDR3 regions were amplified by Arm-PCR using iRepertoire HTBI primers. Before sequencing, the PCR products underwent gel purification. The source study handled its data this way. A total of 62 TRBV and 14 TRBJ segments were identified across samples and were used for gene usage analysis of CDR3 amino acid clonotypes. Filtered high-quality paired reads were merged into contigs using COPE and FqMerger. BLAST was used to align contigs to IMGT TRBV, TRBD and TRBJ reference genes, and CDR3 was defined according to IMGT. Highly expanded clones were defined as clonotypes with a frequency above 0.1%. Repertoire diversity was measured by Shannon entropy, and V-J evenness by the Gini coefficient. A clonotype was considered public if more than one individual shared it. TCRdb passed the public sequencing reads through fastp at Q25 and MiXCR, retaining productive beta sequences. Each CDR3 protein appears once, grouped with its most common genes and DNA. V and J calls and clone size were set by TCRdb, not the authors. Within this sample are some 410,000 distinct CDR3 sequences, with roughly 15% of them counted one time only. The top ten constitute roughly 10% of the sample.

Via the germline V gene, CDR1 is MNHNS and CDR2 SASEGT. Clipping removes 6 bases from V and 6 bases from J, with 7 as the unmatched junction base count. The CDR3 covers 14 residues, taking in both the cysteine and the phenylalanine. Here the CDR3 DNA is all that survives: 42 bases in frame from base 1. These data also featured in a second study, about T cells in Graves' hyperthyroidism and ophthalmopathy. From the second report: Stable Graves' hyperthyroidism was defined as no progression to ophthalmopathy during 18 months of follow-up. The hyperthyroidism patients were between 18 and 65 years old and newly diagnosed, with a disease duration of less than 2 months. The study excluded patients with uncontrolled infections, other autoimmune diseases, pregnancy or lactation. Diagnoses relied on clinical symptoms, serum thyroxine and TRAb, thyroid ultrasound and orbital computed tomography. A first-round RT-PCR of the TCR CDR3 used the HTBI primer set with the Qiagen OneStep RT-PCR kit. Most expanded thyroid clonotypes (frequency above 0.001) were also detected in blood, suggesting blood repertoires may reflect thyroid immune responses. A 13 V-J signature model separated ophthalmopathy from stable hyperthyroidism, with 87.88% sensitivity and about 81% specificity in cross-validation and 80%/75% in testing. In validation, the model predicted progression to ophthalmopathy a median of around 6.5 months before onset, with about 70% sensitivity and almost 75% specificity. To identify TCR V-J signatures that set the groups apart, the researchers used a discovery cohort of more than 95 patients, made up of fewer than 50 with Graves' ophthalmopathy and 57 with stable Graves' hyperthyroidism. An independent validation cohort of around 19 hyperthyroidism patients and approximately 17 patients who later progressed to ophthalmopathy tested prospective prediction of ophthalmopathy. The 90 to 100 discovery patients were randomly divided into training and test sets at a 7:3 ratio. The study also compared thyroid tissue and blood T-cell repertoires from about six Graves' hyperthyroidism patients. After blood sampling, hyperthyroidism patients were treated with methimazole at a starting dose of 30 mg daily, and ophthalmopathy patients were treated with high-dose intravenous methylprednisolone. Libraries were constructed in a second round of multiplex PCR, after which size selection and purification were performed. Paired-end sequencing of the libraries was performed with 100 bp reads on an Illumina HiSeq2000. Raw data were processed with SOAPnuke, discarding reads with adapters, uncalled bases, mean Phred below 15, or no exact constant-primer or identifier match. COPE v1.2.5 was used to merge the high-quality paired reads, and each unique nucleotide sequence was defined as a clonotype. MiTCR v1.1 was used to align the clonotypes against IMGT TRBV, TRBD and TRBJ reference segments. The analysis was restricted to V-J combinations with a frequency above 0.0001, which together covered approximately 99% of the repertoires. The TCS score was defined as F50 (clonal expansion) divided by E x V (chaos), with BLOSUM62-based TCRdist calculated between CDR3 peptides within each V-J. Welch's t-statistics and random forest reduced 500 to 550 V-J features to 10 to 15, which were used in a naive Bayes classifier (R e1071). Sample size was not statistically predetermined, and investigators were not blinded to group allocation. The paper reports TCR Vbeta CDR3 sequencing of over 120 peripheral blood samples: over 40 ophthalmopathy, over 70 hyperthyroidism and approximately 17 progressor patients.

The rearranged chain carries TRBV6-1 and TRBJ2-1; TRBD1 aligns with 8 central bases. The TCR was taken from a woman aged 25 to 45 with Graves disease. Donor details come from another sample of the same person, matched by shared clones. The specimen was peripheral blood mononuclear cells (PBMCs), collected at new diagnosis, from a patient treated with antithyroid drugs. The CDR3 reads CASRGDRPGNEQFF. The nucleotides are TGTGCCAGCAGGGGGGACAGGCCGGGCAATGAGCAGTTCTTC.